Below, one TCR beta chain is given with its context. Its antigen is not yet known. The input lacks base qualities; no much larger clone sits a single base away. The data belong to a study of cytomegalovirus exposure and HLA in healthy donors (dated by TCRdb to 2016 to 2017). Some background on the complete study: An earlier analysis of roughly 500 of the donors reported approximately 300 Gb of sequence data and 117 million unique TCR beta sequences from roughly 180 million T cells. Roughly 300 gigabases of sequencing data and approximately 91 million unique TCR sequences made up an early release that covered 500 to 700 HLA-typed donors. Of the approximately 400 genotyped donors, 81% fell in the genetic ancestry cluster associated with self-reported Caucasian donors. The study was designed to test whether signatures of past pathogen exposure could be identified by cataloging public T cell receptors. The T cell repertoires of 700 or so subjects were profiled by immunosequencing and related to cytomegalovirus serostatus. In addition to the first cohort of 650 to 750 subjects, a separate validation cohort of 130 or so different subjects was used. The study combined high-throughput TCR immunosequencing, statistical association of individual TCRs with disease status, and machine learning to predict cytomegalovirus infection status. To study patterns of TCR occurrence, a later analysis re-analyzed previously published TCR beta repertoires from several hundred donors and added high-resolution HLA genotyping. Rather than using new phenotypic data, the later analysis identified candidate immune exposures from TCR beta sequences and from how often those sequences occurred across donors. In an earlier analysis of a few hundred of the donors, high-throughput TCR beta sequencing was used to judge whether each TCR beta V gene segment behaved as functional or pseudogenic. Alongside the repertoire data, information on donor age, sex, ethnicity and CMV serostatus was compiled. A later genetic analysis used genome-wide SNP genotypes for about 60% of the roughly 670 donors, treating that subset as a discovery cohort. Every repertoire in the discovery cohort had been generated on one and the same sequencing platform. Class I and class II HLA loci were covered by the typing at four-digit resolution. Typing coverage varied by locus: roughly 629-630 donors for A, B, C, DRB1 and DQB1; approximately 520 for DQA1; about 590 for DPA1; roughly 450 for DPB1. About five DR-DQ haplotypes were treated as single units for association and clustering because of strong linkage in the cohort. Among some 400 genotyped donors of the cohort, an average of roughly 230,000 unique TCR beta nucleotide sequences was sequenced per donor, of which approximately 19% were non-productive. Study-level results and caveats: Linkage disequilibrium might explain the correlated functional status among segregating V segments, but an unknown experimental factor could not be excluded. A further reported finding was that TCR beta sequences accurately predicted the HLA-A and HLA-B alleles for most subjects in the first cohort. A group of highly shared sequence variants was considered likely to be a technical artifact of the sequencing pipeline. The cohort was sequenced for TCR beta chains only, and without alpha or paired-chain data the features that could be detected were limited. In a later analysis, HLA-associated TCR beta chains were found to be more clonally expanded and to have lower generation probabilities than equally common non-associated chains. Three of the identified cytomegalovirus-associated TCR beta chains were confirmed in vitro to be specific for cytomegalovirus antigens. The classifier was reported to diagnose cytomegalovirus status with high specificity and sensitivity in both the original cohort and the validation cohort. In a later genetic analysis, fewer N-insertions in productive TCRs were reported among donors in an Asian-associated ancestry cluster than the approximately 670-donor mean. Because the 87-base-pair reads could not distinguish some IMGT-functional V segments, including TRBV6-2 and TRBV6-3, those segments were excluded. Most CMV-associated TCR beta chains appeared to be HLA-restricted in a later analysis, and the HLA associations seemed to be driven largely by CMV exposure. Most TCR sequences were observed very rarely across donors, whereas some public TCRs were present in many individuals. An earlier analysis of several hundred of the donors showed that most TCR beta V segments appeared in productive rearrangements either about 90% or about 30% of the time, which broadly matched IMGT annotations. The authors suggested that the approach could potentially be generalized to other disease states and immunological phenotypes. A later analysis reported that several top co-occurrence clusters appeared linked to parvovirus B19, influenza, CMV and Epstein-Barr virus. When HLA alleles, especially DR and DQ, strongly co-occurred, TCR associations were difficult to assign to individual alleles. At a false discovery rate of 0.05, a later analysis linked about 16,000 TCR beta sequences to specific HLA alleles. Sequencing depth was assumed to be roughly uniform across donors in the presence/absence analyses, though that assumption may not hold. The earlier analysis of some 540 of the donors excluded some 15 rarely observed V segments, including chromosome 9 orphons, because counts were too low. The study gave a list of under 200 TCR beta chains associated with cytomegalovirus. A later analysis found that TCR association rates varied across HLA loci, with DRB1 alleles showing the most associated TCRs and HLA-C alleles the fewest. Because some donors lacked HLA typing at each locus, the association tests relied only on the typed subset. In a later genetic analysis, a missense DCLRE1C variant was associated with V-gene and J-gene trimming of TCR beta chains, and the association was replicated in an independent cohort. Immune exposure information for the cohort was limited to CMV serostatus.

Measured from the cysteine to the phenylalanine, the CDR3 is 15 residues long. Only CDR3 DNA remains: 45 bases, in frame from the first base. Deletion took 4 bases off V and 4 bases off J, with a span of 16 bases between the germline ends. The germline V gene supplies CDR1 SNHLY and CDR2 FYNNEI. Library creation used the immunoSEQ multiplex PCR assay. A mixture of 60 forward primers for TCR Vbeta segments and 13 reverse primers for TCR Jbeta segments was used in the multiplex PCR. The CDR3 region of rearranged TCR beta genes was amplified from genomic DNA by a multiplex PCR assay. On the Illumina HiSeq System, the amplified TCR beta libraries were sequenced as 87-base-pair reads. The study's processing was this. In a later analysis, some 80 million unique TCR beta chains were counted across the 690 or so repertoires, and approximately 9.9 million of these chains were shared by at least two donors. To remove PCR and sequencing errors, raw reads were error-corrected and collapsed into unique sequences using a nearest-neighbor algorithm that merged closely related sequences. To assign V, D and J gene segments, CDR3 sequences were aligned to IMGT reference sequences. Each retained sequence needed at least a six-nucleotide match to both a V gene segment and a J gene segment. A rearrangement counted as productive if the CDR3 had no stop codons and remained in frame with V and J, and every other rearrangement counted as non-productive. Following IMGT convention, CDR3 was defined as the stretch from the second conserved V-encoded cysteine to the conserved J-encoded phenylalanine. In an earlier analysis of 587 of the donors, sequences lacking an unambiguous match to a single V gene segment were excluded. In an earlier analysis of approximately 550 of the donors, V segments were called functional above 56.7% productive rearrangements and were called segregating when the between-donor standard deviation exceeded 5%. A statistical classification framework was built for diagnosing cytomegalovirus status from the catalog of TCR beta chain sequences. In a later analysis, V and J genes were assigned by comparing TCR nucleotide sequences against IMGT/GENE-DB human TR gene sequences. In a later analysis, CDR3 sequences and most-parsimonious VDJ recombination scenarios were assigned using the TCRdist pipeline. In a later analysis, each TCR beta chain was defined by its CDR3 amino acid sequence together with its V-gene family, and reads without a unique V-gene family were excluded. To address suspected cross-contamination and a sequencing artifact, a later analysis removed 550 to 750 highly shared, low-generation-probability nucleotide sequences. In a later analysis, a clonal expansion index was calculated for each public chain from normalized within-repertoire ranks of inferred template counts. In a later analysis, generation probabilities were computed using a VDJ recombination model fitted to out-of-frame rearrangements, and the results were checked against IGoR. A later analysis scored TCR-TCR, TCR-HLA and TCR-CMV co-occurrence with hypergeometric tests, applying a repertoire-size bias correction to TCR pairs. To estimate false discovery rates, a later analysis permuted the HLA or CMV assignments 20 times. In a later analysis, co-occurring TCRs were grouped using DBSCAN, and TCRdist sequence similarity was added for clustering within HLA-allele-positive subsets. Co-occurrence clustering excluded repertoires with fewer than 30,000 or more than 120,000 public chains, plus five with anomalous nucleotide sharing. TCRdb re-hosts the immuneACCESS table, in-frame sequences only. Its copies lack some clones; in the studies checked, an unresolved V gene accounts for under half of them, and the cause for the rest is not known. That table gives V, J and clone size, and the DNA gave D and trimming. This sample is represented by around 120,000 clones; 80% of them were singletons. Together, the top ten hold around 9.5% of the sample.

The cohort comprised around 700 healthy bone marrow donors. At the time of sampling, all cohort members were nominally healthy, though unrecorded immune exposures were likely present. The donor was CMV seropositive and belonged to the group of some 290 seropositive cohort members. Each donor provided a peripheral blood sample, and peripheral blood mononuclear cells were used for TCR beta sequencing. The Qiagen DNeasy Blood Extraction Kit was used to extract genomic DNA from the blood cell samples. The clonotype was recovered from a female donor in good health and CMV-seropositive. The V gene is TRBV2 and the J gene is TRBJ2-5; TRBD2 might be the D gene, on 5 matching bases. The sequencing input was PBMCs. The CDR3 has the sequence CASSGRSSEGETQYF. The DNA reads as follows: TGTGCCAGCAGTGGACGTTCGAGCGAGGGAGAGACCCAGTACTTC. Outside the CDR3, residues come from the reference TRBV2 and TRBJ2-5 proteins, so the full variable domain is: EPEVTQTPSHQVTQMGQEVILRCVPISNHLYFYWYRQILGQKVEFLVSFYNNEISEKSEIFDDQFSVERPDGSNFTLKIRSTKLEDSAMYFCASSGRSSEGETQYFGPGTRLLVL.